These 3 T cell receptor beta chains originate from one sample sequenced in a study of Ad26.COV2.S vaccination and SARS-CoV-2 variants. Method: immunoSEQ multiplex PCR; TCRdb's copy keeps in-frame clones and lacks some. Among approximately 340,000 clones listed, 92% were seen once. Material: peripheral blood, obtained after recovery from COVID-19. These receptors were taken from a human donor who had recovered from COVID-19.

Written as DNA, the CDR3 is TGCAGTGCTGGACAGGGGTATGGCTACACCTTC. Protein: CSAGQGYGYTF. The rearrangement links TRBV20-1 to TRBJ1-2, with TRBD1 matching over 9 bases. Germline loops: CDR1 DFQATT, CDR2 SNEGSKA (reference sequence). The CDR3 sequence is 11 residues long. With V trimmed by 5 bases and J by 5 bases, 0 bases remained unmatched.

The rearrangement links TRBV5-4 to TRBJ2-1; 11 nucleotides align to TRBD2. The germline CDR1 and CDR2 sequences are SGHNT and YYREEE (reference sequence). After removal of 4 bases from V and 5 bases from J, the junction contained 14 bases not matched to a gene. This CDR3 has 18 residues. The CDR3 region has the DNA TGTGCCAGCAGCCCGAGTTTACTAGCGGGGGCACCGCACAATGAGCAGTTCTTC. This gives the protein CASSPSLLAGAPHNEQFF.

This chain connects TRBV25-1 to TRBJ2-1, with TRBD2 as a possible D gene (6 bases). V was cut by 7 bases and J by 0 bases, with 22 bases left in between. The CDR3 is made up of 18 amino acids. CDR1 is MGHDK, CDR2 SYGVNS, per germline. This CDR3 is CASIELPGVFSSYNEQFF. In DNA form, the CDR3 reads TGTGCCAGCATAGAGCTACCGGGGGTGTTCAGCTCCTACAATGAGCAGTTCTTC.